The entry that follows covers one TCR beta chain sequence. Its target is unknown. The data stem from a study of lymphopenia after photon versus proton radiotherapy. Whole-study findings and limits: Authors raise, but do not show, better survival with proton therapy. Under photons, naive T cells and diversity fell while effector/memory populations rose.

V shed 6 bases and J 6 bases; nucleotides not matched to a gene: 6. Germline values: CDR1 SNHLY, CDR2 FYNNEI. The length of the CDR3 is 15 residues. This table comes from immunoSEQ multiplex PCR, and its TCRdb copy is limited to in-frame clones, with some not included. This table has tens of thousands of clones, around 90% appearing once. The V and J genes are TRBV2 and TRBJ2-1, with 12 bases that match TRBD2. The TCR originated in a woman between 70 and 85 years old with pancreatic cancer. Some clones in this sample may be carry-over from other donors' samples. This specimen consisted of peripheral blood, obtained from a patient treated with proton-based radiotherapy. In DNA form, the CDR3 reads TGTGCCAGCAGCAGACTAGCGGGAGAGGTCAATGAGCAGTTCTTC. Translation: CASSRLAGEVNEQFF.